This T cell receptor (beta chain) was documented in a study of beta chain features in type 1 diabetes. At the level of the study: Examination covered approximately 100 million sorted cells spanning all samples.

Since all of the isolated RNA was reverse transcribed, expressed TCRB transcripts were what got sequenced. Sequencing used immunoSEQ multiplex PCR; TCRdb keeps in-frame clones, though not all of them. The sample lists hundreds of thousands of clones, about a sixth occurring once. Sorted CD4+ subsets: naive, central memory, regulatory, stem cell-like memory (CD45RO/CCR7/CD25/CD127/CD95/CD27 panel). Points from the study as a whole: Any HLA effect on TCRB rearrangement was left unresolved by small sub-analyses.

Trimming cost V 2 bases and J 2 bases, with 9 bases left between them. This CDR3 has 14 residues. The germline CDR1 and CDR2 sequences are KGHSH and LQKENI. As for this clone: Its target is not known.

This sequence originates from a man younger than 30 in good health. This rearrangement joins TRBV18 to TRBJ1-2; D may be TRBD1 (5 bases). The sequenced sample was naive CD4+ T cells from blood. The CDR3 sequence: CASSPSQENYGYTF. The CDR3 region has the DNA TGTGCCAGCTCACCATCACAGGAGAACTATGGCTACACCTTC.